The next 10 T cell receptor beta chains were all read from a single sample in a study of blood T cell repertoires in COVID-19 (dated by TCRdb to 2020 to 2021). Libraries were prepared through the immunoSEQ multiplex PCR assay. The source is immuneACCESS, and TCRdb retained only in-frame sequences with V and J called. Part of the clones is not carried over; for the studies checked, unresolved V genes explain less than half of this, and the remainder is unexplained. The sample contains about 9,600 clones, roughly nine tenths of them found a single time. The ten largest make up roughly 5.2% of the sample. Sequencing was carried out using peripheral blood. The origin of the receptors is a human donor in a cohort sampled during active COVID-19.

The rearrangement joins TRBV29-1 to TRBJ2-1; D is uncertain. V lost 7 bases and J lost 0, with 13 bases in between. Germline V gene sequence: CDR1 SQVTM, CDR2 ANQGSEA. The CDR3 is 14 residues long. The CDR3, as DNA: TGCAGCGGAAAGACACCCCTCTCCTACAATGAGCAGTTCTTC. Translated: CSGKTPLSYNEQFF.

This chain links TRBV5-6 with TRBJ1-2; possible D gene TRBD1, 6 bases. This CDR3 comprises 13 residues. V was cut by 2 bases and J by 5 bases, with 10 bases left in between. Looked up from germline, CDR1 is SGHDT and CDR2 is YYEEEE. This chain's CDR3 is CASSLGGQYGYTF. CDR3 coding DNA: TGTGCCAGCAGCTTAGGCGGACAGTATGGCTACACCTTC. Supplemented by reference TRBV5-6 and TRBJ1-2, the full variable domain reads DAGVTQSPTHLIKTRGQQVTLRCSPKSGHDTVSWYQQALGQGPQFIFQYYEEEERQRGNFPDRFSGHQFPNYSSELNVNALLLGDSALYLCASSLGGQYGYTFGSGTRLTVV.

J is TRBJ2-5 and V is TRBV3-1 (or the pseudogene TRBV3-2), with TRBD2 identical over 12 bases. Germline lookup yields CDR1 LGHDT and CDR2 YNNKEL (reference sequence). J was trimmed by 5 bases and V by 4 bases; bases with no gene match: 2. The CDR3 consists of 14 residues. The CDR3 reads CASSLGTSGETQYF. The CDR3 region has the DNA TGTGCCAGCAGCCTCGGGACTAGCGGGGAGACCCAGTACTTC.

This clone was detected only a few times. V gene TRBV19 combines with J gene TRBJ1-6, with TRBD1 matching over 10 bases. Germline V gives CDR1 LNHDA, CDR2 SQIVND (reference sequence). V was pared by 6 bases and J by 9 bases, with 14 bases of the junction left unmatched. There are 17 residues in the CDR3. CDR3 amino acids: CASSETGGDWILSPLHF. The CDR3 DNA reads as TGTGCCAGTAGCGAGACAGGGGGCGATTGGATCCTTTCACCCCTCCACTTT.

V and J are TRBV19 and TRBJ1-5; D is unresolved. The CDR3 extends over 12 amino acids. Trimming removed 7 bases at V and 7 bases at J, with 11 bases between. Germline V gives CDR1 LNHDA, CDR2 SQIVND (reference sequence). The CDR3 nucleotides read TGTGCCAGTACCATTGCAAGCCAGCCCCAGCATTTT. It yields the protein CASTIASQPQHF.

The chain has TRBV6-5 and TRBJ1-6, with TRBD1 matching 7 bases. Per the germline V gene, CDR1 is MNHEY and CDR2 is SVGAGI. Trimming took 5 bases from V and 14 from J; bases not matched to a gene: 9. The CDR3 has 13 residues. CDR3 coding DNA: TGTGCCAGCAGTCGACCGGGACAGCCTTCCCTCCACTTT. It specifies CASSRPGQPSLHF.

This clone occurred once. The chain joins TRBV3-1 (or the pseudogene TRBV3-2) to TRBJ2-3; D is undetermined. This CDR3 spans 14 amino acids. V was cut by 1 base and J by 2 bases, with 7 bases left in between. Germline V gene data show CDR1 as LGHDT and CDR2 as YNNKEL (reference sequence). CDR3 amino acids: CASSQVPTTDTQYF. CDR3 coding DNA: TGTGCCAGCAGCCAAGTTCCTACCACAGATACGCAGTATTTT.

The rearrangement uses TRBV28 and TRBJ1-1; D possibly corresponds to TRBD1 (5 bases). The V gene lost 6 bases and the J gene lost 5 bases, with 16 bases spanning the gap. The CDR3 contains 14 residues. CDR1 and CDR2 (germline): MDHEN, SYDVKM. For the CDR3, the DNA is TGTGCCAGCAGAGGAAACCAGGGAGGAACTGAAGCTTTCTTT. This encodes CASRGNQGGTEAFF.

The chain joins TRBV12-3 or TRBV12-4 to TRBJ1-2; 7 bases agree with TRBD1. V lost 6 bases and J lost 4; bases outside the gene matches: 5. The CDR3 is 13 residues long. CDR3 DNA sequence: TGTGCCAGCAGCCCGGGACAGACCTATGGCTACACCTTC. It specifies CASSPGQTYGYTF.

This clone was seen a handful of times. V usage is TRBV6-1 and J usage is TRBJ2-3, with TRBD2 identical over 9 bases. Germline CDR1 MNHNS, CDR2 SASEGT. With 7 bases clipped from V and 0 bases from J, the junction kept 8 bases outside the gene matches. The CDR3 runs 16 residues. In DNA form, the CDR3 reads TGTGCCAGCACTGAGCGGGGGGCCGTAAGCACAGATACGCAGTATTTT. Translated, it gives CASTERGAVSTDTQYF.